This TCR beta chain comes out of a study of cytomegalovirus exposure and HLA in healthy donors. Points from the study as a whole: Overall, about 160 TCR beta chains were annotated as cytomegalovirus-associated. An apparent linkage of common viral pathogens to several of the most significant clusters emerged in a later analysis. The authors later linked a missense DCLRE1C variant to TCR beta V- and J-gene trimming.

This CDR3 has 15 amino acids. Germline V gives CDR1 SGHKS, CDR2 YYEKEE (reference sequence). Trimming took off 5 bases at V and 3 bases at J, with 14 bases between the two ends. This clone was seen just once. Its antigen is still unknown. The PCR was carried out with 60 Vbeta primers and 13 Jbeta primers. Methods used by the authors: Later analysis identified tens of millions of unique TCR beta chains, about 10 million shared. Libraries were prepared by immunoSEQ multiplex PCR; TCRdb keeps only in-frame clonotypes and omits some of them. The DNA gave D and trimming, while V, J and clone size come from that table. The sample carries under 200,000 clones, about 83% recorded once.

V gene TRBV5-5 combines with J gene TRBJ2-2; possibly TRBD2 for D (5 bases). The sample was PBMCs. The sequence was obtained from a man aged 35 to 55 in good health and CMV-seropositive. In nucleotides, the CDR3 is TGTGCCAGCAGGGCTCCGGGGTCCGACACCGGGGAGCTGTTTTTT. Residues: CASRAPGSDTGELFF.